These 3 T cell receptor beta chains came from one sample sequenced in a study of T cells after posttransplantation cyclophosphamide. Clones were read by immunoSEQ multiplex PCR, and TCRdb kept only the in-frame ones, dropping some. The sample presents about 39,000 clones, none singletons. The sample taken for sequencing was PBMCs. The receptors come from a woman in her forties or fifties in good health and a related stem cell transplant donor.

The sample holds many counts of this clone. The rearrangement joins TRBV11-2 to TRBJ1-1; 9 bases fit TRBD1. Germline V CDR1 and CDR2: SGHAT, FQNNGV. With V trimmed by 6 bases and J by 4 bases, 12 bases remained unmatched. The CDR3 loop spans 16 amino acids. The CDR3 DNA is TGTGCCAGCAGGGGGTCACAGGGGGCTCGGGGCACTGAAGCTTTCTTT. Translation gives CASRGSQGARGTEAFF. Using reference TRBV11-2 and TRBJ1-1 for the parts outside the CDR3, the full variable domain is EAGVAQSPRYKIIEKRQSVAFWCNPISGHATLYWYQQILGQGPKLLIQFQNNGVVDDSQLPKDRFSAERLKGVDSTLKIQPAKLEDSAVYLCASRGSQGARGTEAFFGQGTRLTVV.

This clone has ten or more counts. This sequence joins TRBV27 and TRBJ1-6, with D perhaps matching TRBD1 (5 bases). With 8 bases removed from V and 7 bases from J, the gap between germline ends came to 15 bases. The CDR3 consists of 14 residues. Germline-derived CDR1 and CDR2 are MNHEY and SMNVEV (reference sequence). The CDR3 DNA follows: TGTGCCAGCGGGGGAGGGTATCAAAATTCACCCCTCCACTTT. This translates into CASGGGYQNSPLHF.

This clone was counted at least ten times. The V call is TRBV6-5, the J call TRBJ1-2, with D possibly TRBD1 on 6 matching bases. CDR3 length equals 15 residues. Germline-derived CDR1 and CDR2 are MNHEY and SVGAGI. V was trimmed by 1 base and J by 2 bases, leaving 11 bases between them. CDR3 loop: CASSYWHTGNYGYTF. The DNA for the CDR3 is TGTGCCAGCAGTTACTGGCATACAGGGAACTATGGCTACACCTTC.